Shown below are 12 T cell receptor beta chains from a single sample sequenced in a study of T-cell reconstitution after alpha-beta-depleted transplantation in children. The TCRbeta library incorporated unique molecular identifiers. Via MiXCR, TCRdb re-called the PCR reads, giving one row per CDR3 protein. The table shows approximately 430,000 distinct CDR3 sequences, with 15% to 20% occurring only once. The material sequenced was PBMCs, mostly from graft donor cells, taken 360 days after TCRalphabeta/CD19-depleted stem cell transplant. Receptors originate from a boy under two years old who had a stem cell transplant for Wiskott-Aldrich syndrome, so the T cells may come from the graft donor.

The genes are TRBV10-2 and TRBJ2-2; maybe TRBD1 (5 bases). V shed 8 bases and J shed 2 bases, with 12 bases lying between them. Germline V gives CDR1 WSHSY, CDR2 SAAADI. The CDR3 spans 14 residues. As DNA, the CDR3 is TGCGCCAGCCGATGGGGCCATAACACCGGGGAGCTGTTTTTT. Residues: CASRWGHNTGELFF.

This clonotype appeared a few times. The gene calls are TRBV5-1 and TRBJ2-7; TRBD2 matches 7 bases. V gave up 0 bases and J gave up 0 bases; unmatched junction bases: 6. There are 16 residues in the CDR3. CDR1 and CDR2 (germline): SGHRS, YFSETQ. DNA of the CDR3: TGCGCCAGCAGCTTGGAGGCAGCGGGGTTCTCCTACGAGCAGTACTTC. Its translation is CASSLEAAGFSYEQYF.

This clonotype was detected only a few times. V gene TRBV5-1 combines with J gene TRBJ2-7; 12 nucleotides line up with TRBD2. CDR1 and CDR2 (germline): SGHRS, YFSETQ. V was clipped by 0 bases and J by 3 bases; unmatched bases: 4. This CDR3 spans 16 amino acids. CDR3 coding DNA: TGCGCCAGCAGCTTGGTCCCTAGCGGGGGGGTCTACGAGCAGTACTTC. Protein: CASSLVPSGGVYEQYF.

The rearrangement joins TRBV10-3 to TRBJ2-7; TRBD2 matches at 8 bases. The length of the CDR3 is 14 residues. V shed 10 bases, J shed 1 base, and the junction held 9 bases outside the gene matches. Germline CDR1 reads ENHRY; CDR2 reads SYGVKD. The DNA of the CDR3 is TGTGCCACAAAAGCTAGCGGGCCTTCCTACGAGCAGTACTTC. Protein sequence: CATKASGPSYEQYF.

This clonotype has only a few counts. V is TRBV28 and J is TRBJ2-7; D remains ambiguous. This CDR3 is 14 amino acids long. CDR1 is MDHEN and CDR2 is SYDVKM in the germline V gene. Trimming took off 3 bases at V and 0 bases at J, with 9 bases between the two ends. The CDR3 loop is CASSLIVSSYEQYF. The CDR3 region has the DNA TGTGCCAGCAGTTTGATAGTCAGCTCCTACGAGCAGTACTTC.

V is TRBV4-1 and J is TRBJ2-1, with TRBD2 matching over 11 bases. CDR3 length: 16 residues. Looked up from germline, CDR1 is MGHRA and CDR2 is YSYEKL. With V trimmed by 1 base and J by 5 bases, 4 bases remained unmatched. The CDR3: CASSQGLAGGNNEQFF. CDR3 bases: TGCGCCAGCAGCCAAGGTCTAGCGGGAGGAAACAATGAGCAGTTCTTC.

This clonotype was counted only a few times. The chain uses TRBV5-1 and TRBJ1-6; perhaps TRBD1 as D (6 bases). There are 15 residues in the CDR3. Trimming pared 4 bases from V and 3 bases from J, leaving 11 bases between. Germline CDR1 and CDR2: SGHRS and YFSETQ. CDR3 region: CASSSGQSYNSPLHF. CDR3 coding DNA: TGCGCCAGCAGCAGCGGACAGAGCTATAATTCACCCCTCCACTTT.

The chain carries TRBV7-2 and TRBJ2-4, with D uncertain. This CDR3 spans 13 amino acids. Trimming removed 3 bases at V and 7 bases at J, with 10 bases between. Germline V gene lookup returns CDR1 SGHTA and CDR2 FQGNSA. CDR3 region: CASSLQDGNIQYF. The CDR3 region has the DNA TGTGCCAGCAGCTTGCAGGATGGGAACATTCAGTACTTC.

This clonotype was counted only a few times. V usage is TRBV7-7 and J usage is TRBJ2-5; TRBD2 aligns across 9 bases. The CDR3 extends over 16 amino acids. CDR1 SSHAT and CDR2 FNYEAQ come from the germline V gene (reference sequence). The V and J ends lost 4 bases and 4 bases, in that order; junction bases with no gene match: 10. The DNA of the CDR3 is TGTGCCAGCAGCTCTGGGGCGACTAGCGGCCTAGAGACCCAGTACTTC. Its translation is CASSSGATSGLETQYF.

This clonotype was recorded a few times. This chain joins TRBV7-2 and TRBJ2-1, with 8 bases that match TRBD2. V dropped 2 bases and J dropped 7; count of bases not matched to a gene: 7. The germline gives CDR1 SGHTA, CDR2 FQGNSA. CDR3 size: 15 residues. CDR3 amino acids: CASSLIGLAGNEQFF. Here the CDR3 DNA reads TGTGCCAGCAGCTTAATCGGACTAGCTGGTAATGAGCAGTTCTTC. Full variable domain (outside the CDR3, taken from reference TRBV7-2 and TRBJ2-1): GAGVSQSPSNKVTEKGKDVELRCDPISGHTALYWYRQSLGQGLEFLIYFQGNSAPDKSGLPSDRFSAERTGGSVSTLTIQRTQQEDSAVYLCASSLIGLAGNEQFFGPGTRLTVL.

J is TRBJ2-1 and V is TRBV4-3; 7 bases agree with TRBD1. The J segment lost 9 bases and the V segment lost 0 bases, leaving 5 bases of the junction unmatched. Looked up from germline, CDR1 is LGHNA and CDR2 is YSLEER. The CDR3 covers 14 residues. This chain's CDR3 is CASSQDLRGPEQFF. The CDR3 DNA reads as TGCGCCAGCAGCCAAGATTTAAGGGGGCCTGAGCAGTTCTTC.

The rearrangement links TRBV27 to TRBJ2-7, with 8 positions matching TRBD1. The CDR3 runs 15 residues. Per the germline V gene, CDR1 is MNHEY and CDR2 is SMNVEV (reference sequence). Trimming at V came to 6 bases and at J to 5 bases, leaving 12 bases not matched to a gene. The CDR3 DNA is TGTGCCAGCAGATGGACAGGGTACGTACGCGACGAGCAGTACTTC. Its protein product is CASRWTGYVRDEQYF.